The clone carrying this T cell receptor (beta chain) was counted once. Sequence at one end of the junction differs from germline and may be a read error. This entry is derived from a study of blood T cell repertoires in COVID-19. Here immunoSEQ multiplex PCR was the method, and the copy in TCRdb shows in-frame clones only, minus some. This table has roughly 70,000 clones, more than 70% appearing once. The CDR3 covers 14 residues. The germline CDR1 and CDR2 sequences are SSHAT and FNYEAQ (reference sequence). The receptor's source is a woman in her fifties or sixties with acute or convalescent COVID-19. Source material: peripheral blood. The gene calls are TRBV7-7 and TRBJ2-5, with D possibly matching TRBD1 (6 bases). The CDR3 coding sequence is TGTGCTAGCAGCTTATTAGGGGGTAAAGAGACCCAGTACTTC. It encodes CASSLLGGKETQYF. Full variable domain (outside the CDR3, taken from reference TRBV7-7 and TRBJ2-5): GAGVSQSPRYKVTKRGQDVTLRCDPISSHATLYWYQQALGQGPEFLTYFNYEAQPDKSGLPSDRFSAERPEGSISTLTIQRTEQRDSAMYRCASSLLGGKETQYFGPGTRLLVL.